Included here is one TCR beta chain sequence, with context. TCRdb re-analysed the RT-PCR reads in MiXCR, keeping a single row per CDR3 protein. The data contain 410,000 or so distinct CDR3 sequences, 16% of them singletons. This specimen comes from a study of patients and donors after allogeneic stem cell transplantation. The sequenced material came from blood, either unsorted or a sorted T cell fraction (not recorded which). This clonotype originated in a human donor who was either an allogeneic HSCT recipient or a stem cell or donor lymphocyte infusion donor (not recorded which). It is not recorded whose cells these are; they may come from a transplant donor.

In DNA, the CDR3 is TGTGCCAGCAGTTACTTACTCGGAGGCCACTACGAGCAGTACTTC. It translates to CASSYLLGGHYEQYF. V and J are TRBV6-5 and TRBJ2-7; a possible D gene is TRBD2 (5 bases). Trimming shortened V by 1 base and J by 3 bases, and 13 bases separated the two germline ends. The germline gives CDR1 MNHEY, CDR2 SVGAGI. The CDR3 consists of 15 residues.